Below are 20 T cell receptor beta chains sequenced from a single sample in a study of blood T cell repertoires in COVID-19. Clones were sequenced by immunoSEQ multiplex PCR, and TCRdb holds only the in-frame ones, with some missing. The data hold about 260,000 clones, with approximately 91% observed a single time. Source material: peripheral blood. Source of these receptors: a human donor in a cohort sampled during active COVID-19.

This CDR3 is CATSRGGQGHQPQHF. CDR3 DNA: TGTGCCACCAGCAGAGGAGGACAGGGACATCAGCCCCAGCATTTT. J is TRBJ1-5 and V is TRBV15, with 8 bases identical to TRBD1. The CDR3 extends over 15 amino acids. The ends lost 1 base at V and 5 bases at J; junction bases unmatched: 4. Per germline, CDR1 LNHNV and CDR2 YYDKDF (reference sequence).

The V call is TRBV29-1, the J call TRBJ2-7, with D tentatively TRBD1 (5 bases). In germline, CDR1 is SQVTM, CDR2 ANQGSEA. The germline V and J ends were trimmed by 6 bases and 6 bases, with 21 bases remaining between them. The CDR3 has 14 amino acids. The CDR3 bases are TGCAGCGTCCGATTAGACAGAGATATTGGCGAGCAGTACTTC. Translation: CSVRLDRDIGEQYF.

Turning to this clone: One end of the junction does not line up with germline, which may come from a read error. V gene TRBV6-2 or TRBV6-3 combines with J gene TRBJ1-5; TRBD1 agrees at 11 bases. Germline assignment: CDR1 MNHEY and CDR2 SVGEGT. The CDR3 contains 18 residues. The CDR3: CASSYVDRGPFFDQPQHF. CDR3 sequence (DNA): TGTGCCAGCAGTTACGTGGACAGGGGGCCTTTCTTCGATCAGCCTCAGCATTTT.

The chain uses TRBV3-1 (or the pseudogene TRBV3-2) and TRBJ1-2; 7 nucleotides agree with TRBD1. V gave up 4 bases and J gave up 0 bases; unmatched junction bases: 8. The CDR3 length is 16 residues. Per germline, CDR1 LGHDT and CDR2 YNNKEL (reference sequence). CDR3 loop: CASSPEGTASNYGYTF. DNA for the CDR3: TGTGCCAGCAGCCCTGAGGGGACAGCCTCTAACTATGGCTACACCTTC.

Here the CDR3 reads CASSPRQGAPKDTEAFF. CDR3 DNA sequence: TGTGCCAGCAGCCCTCGACAGGGGGCGCCGAAAGACACTGAAGCTTTCTTT. The rearrangement links TRBV9 to TRBJ1-1; 10 bases agree with TRBD1. The CDR3 length is 17 residues. Germline values: CDR1 SGDLS, CDR2 YYNGEE. Trimming took 4 bases from V and 3 from J; bases not matched to a gene: 12.

V and J are TRBV7-2 and TRBJ1-1; D perhaps matches TRBD1 (5 bases). The CDR3 consists of 12 residues. V lost 1 base, J lost 9 bases, and 9 bases lay in between. Germline values: CDR1 SGHTA, CDR2 FQGNSA. The CDR3 sequence is CASSLEVGQAFF. The CDR3 DNA reads as TGTGCCAGCAGCTTAGAAGTGGGGCAAGCTTTCTTT.

V gene TRBV5-4 combines with J gene TRBJ2-1, with 10 bases fitting TRBD1. This CDR3 has 17 amino acids. V lost 0 bases to trimming and J lost 5 bases; unmatched junction nucleotides: 8. Germline values: CDR1 SGHNT, CDR2 YYREEE (reference sequence). The CDR3 reads CASSLGGRDRGHNEQFF. The CDR3 nucleotides read TGTGCCAGCAGCTTGGGGGGTCGGGACAGGGGACACAATGAGCAGTTCTTC.

This sequence joins TRBV28 and TRBJ2-7; possible D gene TRBD2, 7 bases. With 9 bases removed from V and 6 bases from J, the gap between germline ends came to 21 bases. The CDR3 spans 14 residues. Germline V lookup: CDR1 MDHEN, CDR2 SYDVKM. This chain's CDR3 is CASTGGLKLSEQYF. DNA for the CDR3: TGTGCCAGTACCGGGGGGCTTAAACTCTCCGAGCAGTACTTC.

J is TRBJ2-7 and V is TRBV6-4, with D perhaps matching TRBD2 (5 bases). The CDR3 is made up of 12 amino acids. The V end was cut by 6 bases, the J end by 6 bases, with 12 bases between. Germline values: CDR1 MRHNA, CDR2 SNTAGT. The CDR3 region is CASRRVIREQYF. Here the CDR3 DNA reads TGTGCCAGCAGGCGGGTAATCCGCGAGCAGTACTTC.

This clone was seen only once. The chain has TRBV4-3 and TRBJ1-1; D gene ambiguous. The CDR3 has 15 residues. Germline CDR1 reads LGHNA; CDR2 reads YSLEER. Trimming cost V 1 base and J 4 bases, with 13 bases left between them. The CDR3 is CASSQGRRLVTEAFF. The CDR3 nucleotides read TGCGCCAGCAGCCAAGGGCGACGCCTAGTCACTGAAGCTTTCTTT.

The genes are TRBV7-9 and TRBJ2-7; 8 bases map to TRBD1. Losses at the gene ends were 5 bases for V and 2 bases for J; bases not matched to a gene: 8. Germline V lookup: CDR1 SEHNR, CDR2 FQNEAQ (reference sequence). This CDR3 comprises 15 residues. In DNA form, the CDR3 reads TGTGCCAGCAGCCTTGACAGGGGAGTCCCCTACGAGCAGTACTTC. Protein product: CASSLDRGVPYEQYF. The full variable domain, its missing parts supplied by reference TRBV7-9 and TRBJ2-7, is DTGVSQNPRHKITKRGQNVTFRCDPISEHNRLYWYRQTLGQGPEFLTYFQNEAQLEKSRLLSDRFSAERPKGSFSTLEIQRTEQGDSAMYLCASSLDRGVPYEQYFGPGTRLTVT.

The chain employs TRBV30 and TRBJ2-3; no definite D call. Trimming took off 5 bases at V and 2 bases at J, with 5 bases between the two ends. Germline CDR1 is GTSNPN and CDR2 is SVGIG (reference sequence). The CDR3 has 11 amino acids. The CDR3 nucleotides read TGTGCCTGGCGACTCACAGATACGCAGTATTTT. Translation: CAWRLTDTQYF.

The chain couples TRBV19 to TRBJ2-1; 10 nucleotides match TRBD2. V gave up 3 bases and J gave up 8 bases; unmatched junction bases: 7. The CDR3 is 15 residues long. CDR1 and CDR2 (germline): LNHDA, SQIVND (reference sequence). This CDR3 reads CASSIVAGGGYEQFF. CDR3 DNA: TGTGCCAGTAGTATTGTAGCGGGAGGAGGCTATGAGCAGTTCTTC.

V gene TRBV20-1 combines with J gene TRBJ2-7, with D perhaps matching TRBD1 (6 bases). Germline V CDR1 and CDR2: DFQATT, SNEGSKA (reference sequence). The CDR3 runs to 14 residues. Trimming pared 3 bases from V and 6 bases from J, leaving 18 bases between. The CDR3 reads CSASDVGAASEQYF. Here the CDR3 DNA reads TGCAGTGCTAGTGATGTGGGGGCCGCGTCCGAGCAGTACTTC.

This clone was seen once. The chain uses TRBV7-3 and TRBJ2-5, with 8 bases lining up with TRBD1. V shed 5 bases, J shed 5 bases, and the junction held 7 bases outside the gene matches. CDR1 and CDR2 from the germline V gene are SGHTA and FQGTGA. The CDR3 contains 14 residues. The CDR3 loop reads CASSPRGRAETQYF. CDR3 DNA: TGTGCCAGCAGCCCCAGGGGGCGGGCGGAGACCCAGTACTTC.

This sequence joins TRBV30 and TRBJ1-1; 8 positions match TRBD1. The CDR3 has 14 residues. With V trimmed by 0 bases and J by 5 bases, 5 bases remained unmatched. Germline CDR1 GTSNPN, CDR2 SVGIG (reference sequence). The CDR3 loop reads CAWSVQGGGTEAFF. CDR3 nucleotides: TGTGCCTGGAGTGTACAGGGGGGAGGGACTGAAGCTTTCTTT.

This clone has a handful of counts. The chain joins TRBV13 to TRBJ2-7; D is uncertain. CDR1 and CDR2 (germline): PRHDT, FYEKMQ (reference sequence). With 5 bases removed from V and 0 bases from J, the gap between germline ends came to 8 bases. The CDR3 is 13 residues long. Here the CDR3 DNA reads TGTGCCAGCAGCCCAAGGAGCTCCTACGAGCAGTACTTC. It specifies CASSPRSSYEQYF.

In regard to this clone: This CDR3 is also generated by other DNA sequences in the sample. This sequence joins TRBV27 and TRBJ1-2; 7 bases line up with TRBD1. With 2 bases clipped from V and 6 bases from J, the junction kept 3 bases outside the gene matches. Germline assignment: CDR1 MNHEY and CDR2 SMNVEV (reference sequence). The CDR3 runs 13 residues. The CDR3 nucleotides are TGTGCCAGCAGTTTACAAGGGGGCGATGGCTACACCTTC. Translated, it gives CASSLQGGDGYTF.

The chain couples TRBV4-2 to TRBJ2-7, with TRBD2 matching over 9 bases. Germline V gene data show CDR1 as LGHNA and CDR2 as YNFKEQ. J lost 1 base, V lost 1 base, and 8 bases had no gene match. The CDR3 has 17 residues. The CDR3 protein is CASSQVGLGLASYEQYF. CDR3 sequence (DNA): TGTGCCAGCAGCCAAGTGGGGTTGGGACTAGCTTCCTACGAGCAGTACTTC.

The V call is TRBV15, the J call TRBJ2-2; D is possibly TRBD2 (6 bases). V was cut by 1 base and J by 0 bases, with 9 bases left in between. The CDR3 spans 16 residues. The germline gives CDR1 LNHNV, CDR2 YYDKDF (reference sequence). The CDR3: CATSRVGGANTGELFF. The CDR3 nucleotides are TGTGCCACCAGCAGAGTAGGAGGGGCGAACACCGGGGAGCTGTTTTTT.